By share, the clone carrying this T cell receptor beta chain ranks as medium-sized. TCRdb itself ran the RT-PCR reads through MiXCR, one entry per CDR3 protein. The table has 2,500 to 3,000 distinct CDR3 sequences, 5% to 5.5% seen once. The data were taken from a study of patients and donors after allogeneic stem cell transplantation. This CDR3 has 14 residues. Trimming took 4 bases from V and 1 from J, leaving 8 bases between them. The germline CDR1 and CDR2 sequences are SQVTM and ANQGSEA. Sequencing was done on a sample of blood, either unsorted or a sorted T cell fraction (not recorded which). The chain combines TRBV29-1 with TRBJ2-6; D is unclear. This TCR was sampled from a human donor who was either an allogeneic HSCT recipient or a stem cell or donor lymphocyte infusion donor (not recorded which). It is not recorded whose cells these are; they may come from a transplant donor. The CDR3 region is CSVVRVSGANVLTF. DNA of the CDR3: TGCAGCGTTGTCCGGGTTTCTGGGGCCAACGTCCTGACTTTC.